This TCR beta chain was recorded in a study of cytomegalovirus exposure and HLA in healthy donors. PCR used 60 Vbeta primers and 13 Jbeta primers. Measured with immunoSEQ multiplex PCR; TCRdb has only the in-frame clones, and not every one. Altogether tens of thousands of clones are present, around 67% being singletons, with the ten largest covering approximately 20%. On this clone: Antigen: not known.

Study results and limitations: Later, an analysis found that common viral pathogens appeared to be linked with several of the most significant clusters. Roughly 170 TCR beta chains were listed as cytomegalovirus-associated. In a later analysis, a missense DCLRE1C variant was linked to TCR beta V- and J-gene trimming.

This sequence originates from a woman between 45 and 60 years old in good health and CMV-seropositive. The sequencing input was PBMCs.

This chain's CDR3 is CASSFGGSHGEQYF. CDR3 bases: TGTGCCAGCAGCTTTGGGGGGAGTCACGGCGAGCAGTACTTC. The J gene is TRBJ2-7, the V gene TRBV11-3; tentative D call: TRBD2 (6 bases). Germline V gives CDR1 SGHNT, CDR2 YENEEA. The ends were cut back, 3 bases at V and 6 bases at J, with 15 bases in the middle. CDR3 length: 14 residues.